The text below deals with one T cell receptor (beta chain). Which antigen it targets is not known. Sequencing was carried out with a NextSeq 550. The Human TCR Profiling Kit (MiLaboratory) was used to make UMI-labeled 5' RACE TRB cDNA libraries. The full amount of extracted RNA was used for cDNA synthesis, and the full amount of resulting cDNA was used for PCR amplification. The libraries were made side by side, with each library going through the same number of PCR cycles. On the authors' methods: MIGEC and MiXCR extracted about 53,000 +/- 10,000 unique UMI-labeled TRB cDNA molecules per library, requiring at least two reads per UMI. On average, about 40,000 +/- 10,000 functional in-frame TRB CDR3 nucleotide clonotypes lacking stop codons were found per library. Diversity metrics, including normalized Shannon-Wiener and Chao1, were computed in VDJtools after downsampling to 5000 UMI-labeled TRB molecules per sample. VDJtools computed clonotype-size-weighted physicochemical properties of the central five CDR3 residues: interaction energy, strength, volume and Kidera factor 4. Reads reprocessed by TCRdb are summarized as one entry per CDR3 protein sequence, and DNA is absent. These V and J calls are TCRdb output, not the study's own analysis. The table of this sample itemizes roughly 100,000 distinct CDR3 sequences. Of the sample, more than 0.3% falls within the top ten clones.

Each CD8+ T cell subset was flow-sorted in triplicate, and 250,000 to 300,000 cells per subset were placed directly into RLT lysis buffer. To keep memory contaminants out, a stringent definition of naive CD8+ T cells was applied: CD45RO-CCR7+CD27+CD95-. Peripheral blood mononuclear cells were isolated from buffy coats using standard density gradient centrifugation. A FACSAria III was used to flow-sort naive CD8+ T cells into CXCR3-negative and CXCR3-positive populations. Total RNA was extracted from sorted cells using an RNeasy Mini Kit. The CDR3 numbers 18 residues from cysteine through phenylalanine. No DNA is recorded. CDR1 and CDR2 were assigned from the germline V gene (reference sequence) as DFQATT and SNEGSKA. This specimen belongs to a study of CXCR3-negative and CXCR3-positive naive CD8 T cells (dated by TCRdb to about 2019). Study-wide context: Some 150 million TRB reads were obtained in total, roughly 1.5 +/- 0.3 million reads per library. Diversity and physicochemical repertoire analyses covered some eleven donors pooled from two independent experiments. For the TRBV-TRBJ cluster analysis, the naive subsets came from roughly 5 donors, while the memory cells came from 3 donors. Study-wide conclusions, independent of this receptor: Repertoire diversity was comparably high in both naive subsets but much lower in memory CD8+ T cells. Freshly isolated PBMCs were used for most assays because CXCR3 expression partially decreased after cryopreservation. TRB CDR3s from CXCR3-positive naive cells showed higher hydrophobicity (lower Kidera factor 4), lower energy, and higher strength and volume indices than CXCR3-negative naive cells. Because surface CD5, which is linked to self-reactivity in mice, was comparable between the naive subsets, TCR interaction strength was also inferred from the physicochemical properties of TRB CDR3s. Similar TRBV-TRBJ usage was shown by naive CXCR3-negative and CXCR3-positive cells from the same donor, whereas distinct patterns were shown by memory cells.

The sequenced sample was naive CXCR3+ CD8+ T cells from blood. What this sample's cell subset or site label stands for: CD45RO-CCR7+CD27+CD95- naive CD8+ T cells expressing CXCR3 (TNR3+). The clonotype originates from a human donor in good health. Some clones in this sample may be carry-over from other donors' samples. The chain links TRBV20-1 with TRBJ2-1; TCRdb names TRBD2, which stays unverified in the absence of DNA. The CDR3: CSASFQGAGGPSYNEQFF.